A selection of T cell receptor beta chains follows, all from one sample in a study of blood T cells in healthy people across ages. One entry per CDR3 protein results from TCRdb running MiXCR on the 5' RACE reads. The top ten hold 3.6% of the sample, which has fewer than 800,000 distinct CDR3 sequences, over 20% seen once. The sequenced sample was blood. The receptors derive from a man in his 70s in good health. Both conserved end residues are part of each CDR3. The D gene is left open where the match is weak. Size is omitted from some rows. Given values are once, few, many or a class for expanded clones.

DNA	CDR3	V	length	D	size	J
TGTGCCAGCAGTTCTATGACTTCTGAAGCTTTCTTT	CASSSMTSEAFF	TRBV28	12	NA	NA	TRBJ1-1
TGTGCCAGCAGCGACACCCATTATCGCACAAATACGCAGTATTTT	CASSDTHYRTNTQYF	TRBV27	15	NA	NA	TRBJ2-3
TGTGCCAGCAGCTTAGCGGCTAGCGGGAGTAGAGAGCAGTTCTTC	CASSLAASGSREQFF	TRBV7-8	15	TRBD2	many	TRBJ2-1
TGCAGTGCTAGACCCGGGACTAGCGGGCTATACAATGAGCAGTTCTTC	CSARPGTSGLYNEQFF	TRBV20-1	16	TRBD2	few	TRBJ2-1
TGTGCCACCAGCCAGAGGACAGCAACCTCCTACAATGAGCAGTTCTTC	CATSQRTATSYNEQFF	TRBV15	16	NA	few	TRBJ2-1
TGCAGCGTCGGATGGGGAACTAACTATGGCTACACCTTC	CSVGWGTNYGYTF	TRBV29-1	13	NA	few	TRBJ1-2
TGTGCCAGCAGTTTAGCCCGACTAGCGTTACAAGAGACCCAGTACTTC	CASSLARLALQETQYF	TRBV12-3/TRBV12-4	16	TRBD2	few	TRBJ2-5
TGTGCCTGCGGGAGCTACGACGAGCAGTACTTC	CACGSYDEQYF	TRBV12-3/TRBV12-4	11	TRBD2	few	TRBJ2-7
TGTGCCGTATCTAGCGGGACAAACTATGAGCAGTTCTTC	CAVSSGTNYEQFF	TRBV10-3	13	TRBD2	NA	TRBJ2-1
TGCAGTGCTAGCACTAGCTATGGTACAGATACGCAGTATTTT	CSASTSYGTDTQYF	TRBV20-1	14	NA	NA	TRBJ2-3
TGCGCCAGCAGCCCCCAGGGCGAAGAGACCCAGTACTTC	CASSPQGEETQYF	TRBV5-1	13	NA	many	TRBJ2-5
TGCGCCAGCAGCCAAGATCAAGGGGAGGGTCAAGAGACCCAGTACTTC	CASSQDQGEGQETQYF	TRBV4-1	16	TRBD2	many	TRBJ2-5
TGTGCCACCAGTGATTCCACGGGACGCCCAACGGGGGAGCAGTTCTTC	CATSDSTGRPTGEQFF	TRBV24-1	16	NA	few	TRBJ2-1
TGCAGTGCTAGACTAGAGAGCTCCTACGAGCAGTACTTC	CSARLESSYEQYF	TRBV20-1	13	NA	few	TRBJ2-7
TGCAGTGCTAGTCCCTTAGCGGGAGCCTACAATGAGCAGTTCTTC	CSASPLAGAYNEQFF	TRBV20-1	15	TRBD2	NA	TRBJ2-1
TGCAGTGCTAGAGATCCCAGGCTAGCGGGAATAGTTGAGCAGTTCTTC	CSARDPRLAGIVEQFF	TRBV20-1	16	TRBD2	few	TRBJ2-1
TGTGCCAGCAGCCAAGCGCCCGCGAACACCGGGGAGCTGTTTTTT	CASSQAPANTGELFF	TRBV4-2	15	NA	NA	TRBJ2-2
TGCAGTGCTAGGCCCACCGGACTAGCGGGAGGGACTCGAGAGACCCAGTACTTC	CSARPTGLAGGTRETQYF	TRBV20-1	18	TRBD2	many	TRBJ2-5
TGTGCCACCCACGAGGGGGCTGGGGATGAGCAGTTCTTC	CATHEGAGDEQFF	TRBV6-5	13	TRBD1	few	TRBJ2-1
TGTGCCAGCAGCCCCCGCCCGGGTTCAAGGAACACTGAAGCTTTCTTT	CASSPRPGSRNTEAFF	TRBV7-3	16	NA	few	TRBJ1-1
TGTGCCAGCAGGCCCAACAGGGGATTGAACACTGAAGCTTTCTTT	CASRPNRGLNTEAFF	TRBV7-9	15	TRBD1	NA	TRBJ1-1
TGCAGTGCTAGAGAGCTAGCGGGGGAAGGCCCTATGAGGCAGTACTTC	CSARELAGEGPMRQYF	TRBV20-1	16	TRBD2	NA	TRBJ2-7
TGTGCCAGCAGTTTTAGCGGACACCCTGGGGATACGCAGTATTTT	CASSFSGHPGDTQYF	TRBV12-3/TRBV12-4	15	NA	NA	TRBJ2-3
TGTGCCAGCAACCCCGGACAGGGCGGCTATGGCTACACCTTC	CASNPGQGGYGYTF	TRBV12-3/TRBV12-4	14	TRBD1	many	TRBJ1-2
TGTGCCAGCAGCCCGGGACTAGCGGGAGTTAAGGAGCAGTTCTTC	CASSPGLAGVKEQFF	TRBV3-1	15	TRBD2	few	TRBJ2-1
TGTGCCAGCAGTTCCATAGCGGGAGGGCTAGGTACGCAGTATTTT	CASSSIAGGLGTQYF	TRBV12-3/TRBV12-4	15	TRBD2	NA	TRBJ2-3
TGCAGCGCCAAAAGGACTAGCGTAGACGACGAGCAGTACTTC	CSAKRTSVDDEQYF	TRBV29-1	14	TRBD2	NA	TRBJ2-7
TGTGCCATCAGTGAGCGGTCGCGGGACACCGGGGAGCTGTTTTTT	CAISERSRDTGELFF	TRBV10-3	15	NA	NA	TRBJ2-2
TGTGCCAGCAGTTACTCGAACAGGAGAAACTATGGCTACACCTTC	CASSYSNRRNYGYTF	TRBV6-2/TRBV6-3	15	NA	NA	TRBJ1-2
TGCAGTGCTACTACAGGGCGTAGCCCGGTTTATTCAGAGACCCAGTACTTC	CSATTGRSPVYSETQYF	TRBV20-1	17	NA	few	TRBJ2-5